This T cell receptor beta chain was identified in a study of T cells expressing NK-cell markers. Study overall: Among eight sequenced donors, seven carried HCMV seropositivity while one was seronegative. Study outcomes and limitations: About 6 donors had dominant NKG2C+ clonotypes that comprised roughly 1.0-7.0% of their CD8+ T cells.

Comment on this clonotype: What it binds is unknown.

For TCR beta, cDNA was produced by 5'RACE template switching with UMIs. TCRdb processed the 5' RACE reads again and assigns one entry to each CDR3 protein, with no DNA. This sample's table reports 300,000 to 500,000 distinct CDR3 sequences. Germline CDR1 and CDR2: DFQATT and SNEGSKA (reference sequence). This CDR3 spans 12 amino acids. This clonotype was sampled from a woman aged 45-65 years in good health. Sequenced material: blood T cells: a sorted CD56 or NKG2C T cell subset, CD4+ or CD8+ T cells, or bulk PBMC T cells (not recorded which). The V and J genes are TRBV20-1 and TRBJ2-3; no DNA is available, so the TRBD2 call from TCRdb remains unchecked. The CDR3 loop is CSAPTYAGTQYF.